This TCR beta chain emerged from a study of identical twins. TCRdb re-derived calls from the 5' RACE reads in MiXCR, one entry per CDR3 protein. The table has nearly 900,000 distinct CDR3 sequences, more than 9% seen once. This clonotype was seen a few times. Its antigen is not known. The CDR3 sequence is 15 residues long. V was shortened by 4 bases and J by 0 bases, with 9 bases between the two germline ends. Per germline, CDR1 MGHRA and CDR2 YSYEKL. Study-wide findings and caveats: Out-of-frame beta chain sequences displayed weaker excess sharing between twins.

Healthy Caucasians made up all donors. The sample also formed part of further work on yellow fever vaccine responses in identical twins.

The chain uses TRBV4-1 and TRBJ2-2; no reliable D call. Specimen: PBMCs. This sequence was found in a woman aged 18-29 years in good health. The CDR3 DNA sequence: TGCGCCAGCAGCCCTGTCAGCGCGAACACCGGGGAGCTGTTTTTT. Translated, it gives CASSPVSANTGELFF.